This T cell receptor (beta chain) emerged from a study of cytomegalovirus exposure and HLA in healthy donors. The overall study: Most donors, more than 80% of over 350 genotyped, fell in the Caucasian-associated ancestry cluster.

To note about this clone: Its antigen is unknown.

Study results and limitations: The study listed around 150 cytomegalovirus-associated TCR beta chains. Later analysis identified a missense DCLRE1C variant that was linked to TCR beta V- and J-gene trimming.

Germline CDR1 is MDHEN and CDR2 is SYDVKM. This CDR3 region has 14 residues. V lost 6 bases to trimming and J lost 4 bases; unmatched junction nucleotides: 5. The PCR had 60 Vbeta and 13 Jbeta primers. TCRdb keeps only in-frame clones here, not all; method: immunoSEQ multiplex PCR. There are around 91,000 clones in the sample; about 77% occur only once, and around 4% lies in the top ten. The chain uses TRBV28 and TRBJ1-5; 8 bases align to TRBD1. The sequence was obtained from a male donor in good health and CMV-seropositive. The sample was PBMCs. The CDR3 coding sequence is TGTGCCAGCAGCTCAGGGGGCCTGAATCAGCCCCAGCATTTT. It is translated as CASSSGGLNQPQHF.